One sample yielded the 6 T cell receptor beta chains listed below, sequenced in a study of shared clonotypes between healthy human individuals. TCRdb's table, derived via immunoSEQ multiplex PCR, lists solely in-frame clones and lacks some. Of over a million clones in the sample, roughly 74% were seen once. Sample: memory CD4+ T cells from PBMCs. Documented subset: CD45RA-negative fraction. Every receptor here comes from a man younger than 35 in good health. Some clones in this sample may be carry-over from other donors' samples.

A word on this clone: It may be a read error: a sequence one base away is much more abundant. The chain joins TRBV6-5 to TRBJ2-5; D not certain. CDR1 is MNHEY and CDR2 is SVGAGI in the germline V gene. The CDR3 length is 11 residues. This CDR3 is CASSYHETQYF. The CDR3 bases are TGTGCCAGCAGTTACCACGAGACCCAGTACTTC.

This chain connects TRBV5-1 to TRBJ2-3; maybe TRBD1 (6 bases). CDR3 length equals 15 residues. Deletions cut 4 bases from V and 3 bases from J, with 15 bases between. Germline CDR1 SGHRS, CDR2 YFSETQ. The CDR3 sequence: CASSLQGSGTDTQYF. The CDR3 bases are TGCGCCAGCAGCCTACAGGGAAGTGGTACAGATACGCAGTATTTT.

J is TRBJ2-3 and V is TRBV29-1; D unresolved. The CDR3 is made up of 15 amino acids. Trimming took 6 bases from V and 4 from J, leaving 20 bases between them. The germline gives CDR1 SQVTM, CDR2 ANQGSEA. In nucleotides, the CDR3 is TGCAGCGTACGCCCTGGCTCTACACAACCAGATACGCAGTATTTT. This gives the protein CSVRPGSTQPDTQYF.

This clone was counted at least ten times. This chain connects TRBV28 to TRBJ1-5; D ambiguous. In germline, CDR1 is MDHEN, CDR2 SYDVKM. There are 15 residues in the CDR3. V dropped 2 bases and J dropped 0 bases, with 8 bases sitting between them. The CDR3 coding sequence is TGTGCCAGCAGTTTACCCAGGAGTAGCAATCAGCCCCAGCATTTT. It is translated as CASSLPRSSNQPQHF.

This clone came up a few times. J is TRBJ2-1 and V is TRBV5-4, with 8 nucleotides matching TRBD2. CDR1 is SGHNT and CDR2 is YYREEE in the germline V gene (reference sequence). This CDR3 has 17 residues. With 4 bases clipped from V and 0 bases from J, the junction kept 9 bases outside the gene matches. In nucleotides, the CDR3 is TGTGCCAGCAGCGCGGCTGGGAGCGGGAGCTCCTACAATGAGCAGTTCTTC. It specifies CASSAAGSGSSYNEQFF. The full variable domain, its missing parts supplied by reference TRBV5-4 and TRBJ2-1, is ETGVTQSPTHLIKTRGQQVTLRCSSQSGHNTVSWYQQALGQGPQFIFQYYREEENGRGNFPPRFSGLQFPNYSSELNVNALELDDSALYLCASSAAGSGSSYNEQFFGPGTRLTVL.

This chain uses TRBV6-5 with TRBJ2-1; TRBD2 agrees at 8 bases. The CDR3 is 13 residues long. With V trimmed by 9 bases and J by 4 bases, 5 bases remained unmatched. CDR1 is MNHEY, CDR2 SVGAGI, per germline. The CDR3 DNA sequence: TGTGCCAGGGGAAGCGGGAGATACAATGAGCAGTTCTTC. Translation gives CARGSGRYNEQFF.